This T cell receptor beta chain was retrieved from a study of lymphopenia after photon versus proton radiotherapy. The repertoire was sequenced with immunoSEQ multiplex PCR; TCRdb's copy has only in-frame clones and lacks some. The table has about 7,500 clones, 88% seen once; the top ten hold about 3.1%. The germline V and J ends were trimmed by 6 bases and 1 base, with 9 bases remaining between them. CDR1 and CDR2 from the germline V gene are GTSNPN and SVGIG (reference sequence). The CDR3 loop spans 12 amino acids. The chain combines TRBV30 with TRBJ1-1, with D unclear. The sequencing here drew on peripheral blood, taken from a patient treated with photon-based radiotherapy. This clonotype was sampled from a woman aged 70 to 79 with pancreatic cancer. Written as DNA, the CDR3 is TGTGCCTGTCGGGCCACGAACACTGAAGCTTTCTTT. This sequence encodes CACRATNTEAFF.